The clone carrying this T cell receptor (beta chain) was seen a handful of times. Its specificity is unknown. This entry belongs to a study of blood T cells in healthy people across ages. With a J-beta primer mix and a sample-barcoded 5' primer, a second PCR ran 7 to 11 cycles. MiXCR was run by TCRdb on the 5' RACE reads, yielding one entry per CDR3 protein. Counted here are 700,000 to 950,000 distinct CDR3 sequences, 58% occurring once; the ten biggest clones make up roughly 22%. The CDR3 runs to 14 residues. The V gene end was trimmed by 6 bases and the J gene end by 0 bases; junction bases not matched to a gene: 4. CDR1 and CDR2 (germline): DFQATT, SNEGSKA (reference sequence). Findings and limits, study-wide: With unsorted PBMCs, a conclusive comparison of naive versus antigen-experienced cells was not possible. Compared with aged donors, long-lived donors showed fewer expanded clones, suggesting selection. Researchers deemed the diversity estimates from one million T cells underestimates.

The receptor was derived from a man aged 25-45 years in good health. The V gene is TRBV20-1, the J gene TRBJ2-7; 11 nucleotides agree with TRBD1. The specimen was blood. CDR3 sequence reads: CSAGDRGSSYEQYF. The CDR3 nucleotides read TGCAGTGCGGGGGACAGGGGGAGCTCCTACGAGCAGTACTTC.